The text below deals with one T cell receptor beta chain. The target antigen is unknown. The J segment lost 0 bases and the V segment lost 4 bases, leaving 6 bases of the junction unmatched. CDR1 and CDR2 (germline): SEHNR, FQNEAQ (reference sequence). The CDR3 is 16 amino acids. The source material, RNA transcripts, was used to amplify TCR beta CDR3 regions. A first-round RT-PCR of the TCR CDR3 used the HTBI primer set. TCRdb called the multiplex PCR reads again in MiXCR, with one record for every CDR3 protein. The sample includes just over 550,000 distinct CDR3 sequences, about 43% of them seen just once. The sample comes from a study of T cells in Graves' hyperthyroidism and ophthalmopathy. Each diagnosis was grounded in clinical symptoms, serum thyroxine and TRAb, thyroid ultrasound, and orbital computed tomography. General study results and limits: Median prediction lead before ophthalmopathy onset was about 6.5 months with the model.

Sequenced sample: peripheral blood or thyroid tissue (not recorded which). The rearrangement joins TRBV7-9 to TRBJ1-5, with 7 nucleotides matching TRBD1. This TCR was recovered from a woman in her late teens or twenties with Graves' hyperthyroidism. The CDR3 loop reads CASSSQGQDSNQPQHF. In DNA, the CDR3 is TGTGCCAGCAGCTCACAGGGGCAGGATAGCAATCAGCCCCAGCATTTT.